This entry describes one T cell receptor beta chain. Different DNA sequences within this sample yield the same CDR3. The CDR3 totals 13 residues. Germline V gene sequence: CDR1 GTSNPN, CDR2 SVGIG (reference sequence). V lost 3 bases and J 5 bases, leaving 13 bases between the germline ends. This sample is part of a study of shared clonotypes between healthy human individuals. Template amounts of roughly 300 ng DNA, around 31,000 T cell genomes, were employed in unsorted PBMC replicate PCRs. Sequencing on ten immunoSEQ deep assay plates was performed for unsorted PBMC DNA. Produced via immunoSEQ multiplex PCR; TCRdb's table is partial and in-frame only. This table has 400,000 to 550,000 clones, around 80% appearing once.

The V and J genes are TRBV30 and TRBJ2-5; tentative D call: TRBD1 (6 bases). Specimen: PBMCs. This receptor was taken from a woman aged 40 to 50 in good health. Some clones in this sample may be carry-over from other donors' samples. CDR3 region: CAWRETGGETQYF. CDR3 bases: TGTGCCTGGAGGGAGACAGGTGGGGAGACCCAGTACTTC.